This entry is about one TCR beta chain. This clonotype was detected ten times or more. Its antigen is unknown. Per-base quality was not reported, and no clone a single base away is much larger than it. This record belongs to a study of T-cell memory formation after mild COVID-19 (dated by TCRdb to about 2021). As for the study more broadly: Most TCR sequence clusters were specific to one of the two donors. The cohort comprised two young, previously healthy adult volunteers, one female and one male. In a couple of donors, T-cell clones that expanded and contracted after mild COVID-19 were followed by sequencing TCRalpha and TCRbeta repertoires longitudinally.

Sequencing was carried out with an Illumina NovaSeq 6000. TCRalpha and TCRbeta cDNA libraries were built by 5'RACE with constant-segment primers, adding sample barcodes and unique molecular identifiers. RNA was extracted from every sample with Trizol reagent. Libraries were amplified in two PCR steps, with a second sample barcode and Illumina TruSeq adapters added in the second step. Sequencing of libraries was performed on an Illumina NovaSeq with 2 x 150 bp paired-end reads. In the source study's methods: With migec v1.2.7, reads were demultiplexed and then collapsed into UMI-guided consensus sequences. Using mixcr v2.1.11, UMI consensuses were aligned to TRA and TRB V and J templates and then assembled into clonotypes. A clonotype was counted as expanded or contracted only when both edgeR and NoisET called the clonotype significant, with the noise models trained on biological replicates. For edgeR calls, the thresholds were a false discovery rate-adjusted p below 0.01 and a log2 fold-change of 1. As an exploratory analysis of dynamics, max-normalized trajectories of the 1000 most abundant clonotypes were examined with PCA combined with hierarchical clustering. Each responding clone was given a CD4 or CD8 phenotype based on the CD4+ and CD8+ repertoires, which had been sequenced separately. Starting from the raw public reads, TCRdb applied fastp trimming at Q25, assembled clones with MiXCR and retained in-frame beta chains. Each entry is one CDR3 protein sequence, shown with its most common DNA and genes. These V and J calls rely on TCRdb rather than the paper's analysis. For this sample the table gives about 27,000 distinct CDR3 sequences, of which around 7% were detected only once. The top ten clones comprise 13% to 15% of the sample.

The investigation overall reported the following: Whether the second-wave clones peaking on day 37 were SARS-CoV-2 specific was not confirmed. Contracting CD4+ clones were located mainly in the CM and EM memory subsets, whereas CD8+ clones were found to be enriched in EMRA. The study covered only a couple of mild cases, and larger cohorts including severe cases with pre-infection samples were considered necessary. Clones contracting from day 15 to 85 had balanced CD4/CD8 phenotypes, while a second wave expanding from day 15 to 37 was biased towards CD4+. The detection of some responding clones in pre-infection memory suggests that pre-existing cross-reactive memory T cells joined the SARS-CoV-2 response.

The CDR3 spans 15 residues, from the cysteine through the phenylalanine. Kept here is only the CDR3 DNA, which spans 45 bases and is read in frame from base 1. CDR1 SGHTA and CDR2 FQGNSA are derived from the germline V gene. V and J are trimmed by 2 bases and 5 bases, and the gene matches miss 8 bases of the junction. Ficoll-Paque density gradient centrifugation was used to isolate PBMCs. The TCR comes from an adult woman who had mild COVID-19 (a few samples of this study predate the infection). The sample titles of this study are shuffled in the database, so cell type and time point are left out; the donor was told from shared clones. The chain was built from TRBV7-2 and TRBJ2-7; the junction holds 8 bases that match TRBD1. Sample: PBMCs or a T cell subset sorted from them (not recorded which). The DNA sequence reads TGTGCCAGCAGCTTACCTGGACAGGGCCCTAACGAGCAGTACTTC. It translates to CASSLPGQGPNEQYF.